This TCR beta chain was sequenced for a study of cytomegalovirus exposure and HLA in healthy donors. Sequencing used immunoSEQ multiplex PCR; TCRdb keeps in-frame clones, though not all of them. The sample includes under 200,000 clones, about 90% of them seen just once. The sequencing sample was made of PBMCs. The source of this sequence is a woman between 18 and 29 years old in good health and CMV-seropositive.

In DNA, the CDR3 is TGCGCCAGCAGCTCAGCGACAGGTAAAGCTTTCTTT. It codes for CASSSATGKAFF. The chain has TRBV5-1 and TRBJ1-1; possibly TRBD1 for D (6 bases). This CDR3 comprises 12 residues. Germline CDR1 reads SGHRS; CDR2 reads YFSETQ. The germline V and J ends were trimmed by 3 bases and 9 bases, with 12 bases remaining between them.